This T cell receptor (beta chain) came from a study of T cells in Graves' hyperthyroidism and ophthalmopathy. Study-level findings and limits: Among clonotypes expanded in thyroid above 0.001, most were also found in blood.

Template material for amplifying TCR beta CDR3 regions consisted of RNA transcripts. HTBI primers drove first-round RT-PCR of the TCR CDR3. TCRdb ran MiXCR on the multiplex PCR reads and lists one entry per CDR3 protein. The sample has roughly 580,000 distinct CDR3 sequences, roughly 14% seen once; the top ten hold 4.5% to 6%. Diagnosis relied on clinical symptoms, serum thyroxine and TRAb, thyroid ultrasound and orbital computed tomography. The sample of blood was obtained at first hyperthyroidism diagnosis (before any ophthalmopathy symptoms). A 10 ml volume of fresh peripheral blood provided the PBMCs. This clonotype occurred many times. The antigen is unknown. This TCR was sampled from a woman aged 30 to 39 with Graves' hyperthyroidism that later progressed to Graves' ophthalmopathy. Source material: blood.

In nucleotides, the CDR3 is TGCAGCGTGGCGGACAGGGGGACGTACAATGAGCAGTTCTTC. Its translation is CSVADRGTYNEQFF. J is TRBJ2-1 and V is TRBV29-1; TRBD1 aligns across 10 bases. Per germline, CDR1 SQVTM and CDR2 ANQGSEA. Losses at the gene ends were 6 bases for V and 4 bases for J; bases not matched to a gene: 6. CDR3 size: 14 residues.